This TCR beta chain derives from a study of type 1 and type 2 diabetes patients. Study information: Samples came from type 1 diabetic, type 2 diabetic or nondiabetic people, recruited in China. Sequencing for the whole study yielded under 20 million paired-end reads.

PCR was run on genomic DNA. Multiplex PCR with 30 forward and 13 reverse primers amplified the TCR beta CDR3. TCRdb independently ran MiXCR on the multiplex PCR reads; one entry per CDR3 protein. The repertoire holds more than 250,000 distinct CDR3 sequences, more than 45% seen once, with approximately 15% in the top ten. The length of the CDR3 is 20 residues. CDR1 and CDR2 from the germline V gene are SGHDN and FVKESK. V lost 0 bases, J lost 0 bases, and 13 bases stayed unmatched. The study's findings and limits: Type 2 diabetes repertoires were more diverse than type 1 diabetes repertoires.

For this clonotype: What it recognizes is unknown.

The receptor comes from a man between 18 and 29 years old with type 2 diabetes. This sequence joins TRBV14 and TRBJ2-1, with 8 nucleotides matching TRBD1. Sequencing was carried out using peripheral blood mononuclear cells (PBMCs). As DNA, the CDR3 is TGTGCCAGCAGCCAAGACGCAGGGGGCGCGGGGTGGAGCTCCTACAATGAGCAGTTCTTC. Its protein product is CASSQDAGGAGWSSYNEQFF.